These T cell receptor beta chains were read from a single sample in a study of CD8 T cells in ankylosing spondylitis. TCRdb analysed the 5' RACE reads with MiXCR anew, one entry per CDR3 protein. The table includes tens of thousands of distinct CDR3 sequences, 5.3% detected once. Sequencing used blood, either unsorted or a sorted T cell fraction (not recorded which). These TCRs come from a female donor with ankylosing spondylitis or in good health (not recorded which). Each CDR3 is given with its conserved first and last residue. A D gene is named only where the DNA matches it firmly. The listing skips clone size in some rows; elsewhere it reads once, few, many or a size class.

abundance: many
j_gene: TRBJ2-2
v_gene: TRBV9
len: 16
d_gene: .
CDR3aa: CASSPRVSASTGELFF
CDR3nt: TGTGCCAGCAGCCCCCGCGTTAGCGCAAGCACCGGGGAGCTGTTTTTT

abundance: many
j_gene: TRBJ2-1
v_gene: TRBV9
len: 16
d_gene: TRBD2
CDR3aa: CASSTGGLAGGGEQFF
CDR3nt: TGTGCCAGCAGCACAGGAGGTCTAGCGGGAGGGGGTGAGCAGTTCTTC

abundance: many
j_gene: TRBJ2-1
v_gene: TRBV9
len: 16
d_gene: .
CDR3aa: CASSVGIGSSYNEQFF
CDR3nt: TGTGCCAGCAGCGTAGGGATCGGGAGCTCCTACAATGAGCAGTTCTTC

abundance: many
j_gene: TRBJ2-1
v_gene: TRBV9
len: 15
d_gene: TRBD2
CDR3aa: CASSVTSGAINEQFF
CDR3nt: TGTGCCAGCAGCGTTACTAGCGGGGCGATCAATGAGCAGTTCTTC

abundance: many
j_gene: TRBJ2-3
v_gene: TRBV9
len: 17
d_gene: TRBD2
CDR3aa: CASSVAPTGGQFGTQYF
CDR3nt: TGTGCCAGCAGCGTAGCTCCTACGGGGGGGCAGTTTGGTACGCAGTATTTT

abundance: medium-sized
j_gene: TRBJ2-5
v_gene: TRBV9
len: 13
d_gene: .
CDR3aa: CASSPGDQETQYF
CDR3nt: TGTGCCAGCAGCCCGGGTGATCAAGAGACCCAGTACTTC

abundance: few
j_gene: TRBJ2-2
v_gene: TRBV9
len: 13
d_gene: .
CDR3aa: CASSAGVSGELFF
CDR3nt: TGTGCCAGCAGCGCCGGAGTTTCCGGGGAGCTGTTTTTT

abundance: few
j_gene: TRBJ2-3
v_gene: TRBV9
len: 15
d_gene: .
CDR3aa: CASSRDQTATDTQYF
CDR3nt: TGTGCCAGCAGCAGGGACCAAACCGCGACAGATACGCAGTATTTT

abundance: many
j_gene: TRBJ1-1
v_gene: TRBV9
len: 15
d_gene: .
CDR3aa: CASSVWAGRNTEAFF
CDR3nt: TGTGCCAGCAGCGTATGGGCAGGGCGGAACACTGAAGCTTTCTTT

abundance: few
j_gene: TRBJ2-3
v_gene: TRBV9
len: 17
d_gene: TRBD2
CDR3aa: CASSVALAGGMSDTQYF
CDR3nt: TGTGCCAGCAGCGTAGCTCTAGCGGGGGGAATGTCAGATACGCAGTATTTT

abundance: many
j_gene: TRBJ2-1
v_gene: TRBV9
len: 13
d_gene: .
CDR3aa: CASSGGRSDEQFF
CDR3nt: TGTGCCAGCAGCGGAGGACGTTCCGATGAGCAGTTCTTC

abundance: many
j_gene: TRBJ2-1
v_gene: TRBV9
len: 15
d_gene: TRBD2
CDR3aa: CASSITSGNFNEQFF
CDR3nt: TGTGCCAGCAGCATCACTAGCGGGAATTTCAATGAGCAGTTCTTC

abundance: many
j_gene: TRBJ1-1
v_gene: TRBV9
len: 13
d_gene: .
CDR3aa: CASSVGQETEAFF
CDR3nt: TGTGCCAGCAGCGTAGGGCAGGAAACTGAAGCTTTCTTT

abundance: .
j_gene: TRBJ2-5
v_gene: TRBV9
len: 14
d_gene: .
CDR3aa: CASSVDPTRETQYF
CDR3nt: TGTGCCAGCAGCGTAGACCCGACCCGAGAGACCCAGTACTTC

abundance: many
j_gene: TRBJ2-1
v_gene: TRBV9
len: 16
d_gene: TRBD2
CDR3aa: CASSAQREGGYNEQFF
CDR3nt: TGTGCCAGCAGCGCCCAGCGGGAGGGAGGCTACAATGAGCAGTTCTTC

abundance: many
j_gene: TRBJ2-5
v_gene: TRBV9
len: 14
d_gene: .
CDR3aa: CASSVGPGKETQYF
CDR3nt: TGTGCCAGCAGCGTAGGGCCTGGCAAAGAGACCCAGTACTTC

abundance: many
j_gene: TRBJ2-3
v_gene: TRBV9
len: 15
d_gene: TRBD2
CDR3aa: CASSVRGGVTDTQYF
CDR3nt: TGTGCCAGCAGCGTACGGGGGGGGGTCACAGATACGCAGTATTTT

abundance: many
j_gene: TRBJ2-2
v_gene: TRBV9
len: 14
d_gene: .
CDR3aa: CASSAQPGTGELFF
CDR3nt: TGTGCCAGCAGCGCCCAACCAGGCACCGGGGAGCTGTTTTTT

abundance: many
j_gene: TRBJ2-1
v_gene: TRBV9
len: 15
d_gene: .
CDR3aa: CASSVMGAGNNEQFF
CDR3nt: TGTGCCAGCAGCGTTATGGGGGCTGGGAACAATGAGCAGTTCTTC

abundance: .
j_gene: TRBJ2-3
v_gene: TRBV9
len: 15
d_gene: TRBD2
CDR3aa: CASSLRGGRTDTQYF
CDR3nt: TGTGCCAGCAGCCTCCGGGGGGGAAGGACAGATACGCAGTATTTT

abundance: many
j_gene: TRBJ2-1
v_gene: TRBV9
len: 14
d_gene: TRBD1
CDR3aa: CASSPGQENNEQFF
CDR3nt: TGTGCCAGCAGCCCAGGACAGGAGAACAATGAGCAGTTCTTC

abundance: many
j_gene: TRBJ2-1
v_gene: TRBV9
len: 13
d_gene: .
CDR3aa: CASSFELAGEQFF
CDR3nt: TGTGCCAGCAGCTTCGAACTGGCGGGGGAGCAGTTCTTC

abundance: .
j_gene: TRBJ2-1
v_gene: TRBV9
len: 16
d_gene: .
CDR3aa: CASSVFLASSYNEQFF
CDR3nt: TGTGCCAGCAGCGTATTCCTGGCGAGCTCCTACAATGAGCAGTTCTTC

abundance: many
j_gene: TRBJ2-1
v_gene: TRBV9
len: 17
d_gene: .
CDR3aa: CASSAPGRGSEAAEQFF
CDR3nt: TGTGCCAGCAGCGCCCCCGGTAGAGGGAGTGAAGCAGCCGAGCAGTTCTTC

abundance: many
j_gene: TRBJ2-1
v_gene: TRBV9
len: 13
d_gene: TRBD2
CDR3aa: CASSVGGGSEQFF
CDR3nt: TGTGCCAGCAGCGTTGGGGGGGGGTCTGAGCAGTTCTTC

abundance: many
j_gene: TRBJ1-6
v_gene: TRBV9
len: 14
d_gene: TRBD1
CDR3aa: CASSAGTANSPLHF
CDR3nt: TGTGCCAGCAGCGCCGGGACAGCAAATTCACCCCTCCACTTT

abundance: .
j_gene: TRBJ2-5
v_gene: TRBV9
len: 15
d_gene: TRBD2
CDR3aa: CASSARLAGVETQYF
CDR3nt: TGTGCCAGCAGCGCCCGACTAGCGGGAGTCGAGACCCAGTACTTC

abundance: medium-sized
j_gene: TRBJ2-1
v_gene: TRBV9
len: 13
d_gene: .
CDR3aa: CASSVLTHNEQFF
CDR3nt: TGTGCCAGCAGCGTTCTCACGCACAATGAGCAGTTCTTC

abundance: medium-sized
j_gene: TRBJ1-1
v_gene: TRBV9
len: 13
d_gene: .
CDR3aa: CASSVAGSDEAFF
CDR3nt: TGTGCCAGCAGCGTAGCAGGTAGCGATGAAGCTTTCTTT

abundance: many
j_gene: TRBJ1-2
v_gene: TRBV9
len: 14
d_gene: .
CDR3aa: CASARGDRNYGYTF
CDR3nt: TGTGCCAGCGCACGGGGGGACCGAAACTATGGCTACACCTTC

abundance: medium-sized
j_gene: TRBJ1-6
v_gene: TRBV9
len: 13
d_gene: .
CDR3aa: CASSVNRQSPLHF
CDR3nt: TGTGCCAGCAGCGTAAACAGGCAATCACCCCTCCACTTT

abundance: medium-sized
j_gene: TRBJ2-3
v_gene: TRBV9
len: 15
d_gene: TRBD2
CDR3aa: CASSVGGGPGPPQYF
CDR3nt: TGTGCCAGCAGCGTAGGCGGGGGACCGGGACCCCCGCAGTATTTT

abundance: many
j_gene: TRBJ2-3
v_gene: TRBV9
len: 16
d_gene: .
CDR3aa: CASSARADSFTDTQYF
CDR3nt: TGTGCCAGCAGCGCCCGCGCGGACTCTTTCACAGATACGCAGTATTTT

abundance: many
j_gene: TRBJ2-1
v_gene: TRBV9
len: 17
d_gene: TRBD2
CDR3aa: CASSITGTSKGGNEQFF
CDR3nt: TGTGCCAGCAGCATTACCGGGACTAGTAAGGGGGGCAATGAGCAGTTCTTC

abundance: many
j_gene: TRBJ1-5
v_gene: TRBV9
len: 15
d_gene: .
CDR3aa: CASSVGRDSNQPQHF
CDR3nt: TGTGCCAGCAGCGTCGGGAGGGATAGCAATCAGCCCCAGCATTTT

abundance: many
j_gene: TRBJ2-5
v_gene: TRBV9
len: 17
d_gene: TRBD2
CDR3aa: CASSVGTSGGALETQYF
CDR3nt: TGTGCCAGCAGCGTAGGGACTAGCGGGGGGGCCTTAGAGACCCAGTACTTC